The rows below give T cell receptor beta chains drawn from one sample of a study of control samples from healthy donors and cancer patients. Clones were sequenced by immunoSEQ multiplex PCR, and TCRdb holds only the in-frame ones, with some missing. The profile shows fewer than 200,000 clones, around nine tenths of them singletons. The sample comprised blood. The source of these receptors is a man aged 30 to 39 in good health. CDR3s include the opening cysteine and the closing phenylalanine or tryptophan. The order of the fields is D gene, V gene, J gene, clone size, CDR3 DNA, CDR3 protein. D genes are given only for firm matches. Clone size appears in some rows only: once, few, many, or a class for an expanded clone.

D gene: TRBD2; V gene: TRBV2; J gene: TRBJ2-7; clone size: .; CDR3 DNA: TGTGCCAGCAGTAGCGGGGGACTCTACGAGCAGTACTTC; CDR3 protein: CASSSGGLYEQYF
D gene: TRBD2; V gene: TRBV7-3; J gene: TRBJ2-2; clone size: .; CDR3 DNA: TGTGCCAGCAGCCGAGGACTACCCCCGGGGGGCGGGGAGCTGTTTTTT; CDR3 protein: CASSRGLPPGGGELFF
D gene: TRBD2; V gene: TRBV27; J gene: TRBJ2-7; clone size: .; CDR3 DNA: TGTGCCAGCAGTCCCCGGGGAGCGGGAATTACCTACGAGCAGTACTTC; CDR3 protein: CASSPRGAGITYEQYF
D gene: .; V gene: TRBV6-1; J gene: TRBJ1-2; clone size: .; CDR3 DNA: TGTGCCAGCAGTGAGAACAGGGCTGAGGGCTACACCTTC; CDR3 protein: CASSENRAEGYTF
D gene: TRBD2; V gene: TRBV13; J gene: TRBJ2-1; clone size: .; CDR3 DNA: TGTGCCAGCAGCTTAAGGGGGTCTAGCGGGAGGGCCCGGGATGAGCAGTTCTTC; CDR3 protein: CASSLRGSSGRARDEQFF
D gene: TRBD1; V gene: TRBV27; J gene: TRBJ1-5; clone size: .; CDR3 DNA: TGTGCCAGCAGTTTACAGGGGGTCGGACAGCCCCAGCATTTT; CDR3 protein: CASSLQGVGQPQHF
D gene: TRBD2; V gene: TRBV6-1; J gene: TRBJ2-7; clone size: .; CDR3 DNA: TGTGCCAGCAGTGACGCTAGCGGCGTATCCTACGAGCAGTACTTC; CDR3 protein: CASSDASGVSYEQYF
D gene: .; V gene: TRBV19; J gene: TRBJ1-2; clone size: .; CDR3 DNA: TGTGCCAGTAGTCGTCTCATCTCTAACTATGGCTACACCTTC; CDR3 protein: CASSRLISNYGYTF
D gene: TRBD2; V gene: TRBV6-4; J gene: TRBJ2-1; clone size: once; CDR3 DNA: TGTGCCAGCAGCGTACTAGCGGGAGCGGGTAATGAGCAGTTCTTC; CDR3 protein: CASSVLAGAGNEQFF
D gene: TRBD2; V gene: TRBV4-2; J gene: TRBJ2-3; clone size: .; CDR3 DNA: TGTGCCAGCAGCCCTCGGCCTAGCGGCCGCACAGATACGCAGTATTTT; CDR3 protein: CASSPRPSGRTDTQYF
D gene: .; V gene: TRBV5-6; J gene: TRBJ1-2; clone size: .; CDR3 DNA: TGTGCCAGCAGCTTCCGCGGGGGCGATGGCTACACCTTC; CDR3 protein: CASSFRGGDGYTF
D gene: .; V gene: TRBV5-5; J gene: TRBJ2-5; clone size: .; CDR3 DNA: TGTGCCAGCAGCTTGGGGAGACTCCAAGAGACCCAGTACTTC; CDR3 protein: CASSLGRLQETQYF
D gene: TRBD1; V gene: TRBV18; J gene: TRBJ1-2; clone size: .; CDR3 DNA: TGTGCCAGCTCACCACTTGGGACAGGGCAGAACTATGGCTACACCTTC; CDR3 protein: CASSPLGTGQNYGYTF
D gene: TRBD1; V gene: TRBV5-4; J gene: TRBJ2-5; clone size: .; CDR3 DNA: TGTGCCAGCAGCGGGGACAGGGTAGAGACCCAGTACTTC; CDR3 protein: CASSGDRVETQYF
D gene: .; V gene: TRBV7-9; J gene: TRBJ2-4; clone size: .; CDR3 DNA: TGTGCCAGCAGCTTGGTAGCCAAAAACATTCAGTACTTC; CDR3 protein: CASSLVAKNIQYF
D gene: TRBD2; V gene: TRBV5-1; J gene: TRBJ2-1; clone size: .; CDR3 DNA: TGCGCCAGCAGCTTGGCCGCGGGGGGGCCAAATGAGCAGTTCTTC; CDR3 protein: CASSLAAGGPNEQFF
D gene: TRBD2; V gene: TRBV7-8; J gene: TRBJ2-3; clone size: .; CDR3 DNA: TGTGCCAGCAGACGTAGCGGGGGGACAGATACGCAGTATTTT; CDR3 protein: CASRRSGGTDTQYF
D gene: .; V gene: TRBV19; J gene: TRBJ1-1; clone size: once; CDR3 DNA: TGTGCCAGTAGTGGCGGGGGTGAAGCTTTCTTT; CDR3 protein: CASSGGGEAFF
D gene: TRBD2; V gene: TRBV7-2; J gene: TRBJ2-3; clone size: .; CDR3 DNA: TGTGCCAGCAGCTTAAGGTCTAGCGGGAGCACAGATACGCAGTATTTT; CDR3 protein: CASSLRSSGSTDTQYF
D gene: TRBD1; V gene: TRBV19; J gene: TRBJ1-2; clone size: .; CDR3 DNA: TGTGCCAGTAGTCTCCGACAGGGAATAGACTATGGCTACACCTTC; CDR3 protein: CASSLRQGIDYGYTF
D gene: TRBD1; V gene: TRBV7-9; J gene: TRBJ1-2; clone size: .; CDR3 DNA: TGTGCCAGTACAGGGGGCGCCGCGGGTGGCTACACCTTC; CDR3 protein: CASTGGAAGGYTF
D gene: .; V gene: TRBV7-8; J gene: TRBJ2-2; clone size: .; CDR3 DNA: TGTGCCAGCAGCCCCCGGACCGGGGAGCTGTTTTTT; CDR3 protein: CASSPRTGELFF
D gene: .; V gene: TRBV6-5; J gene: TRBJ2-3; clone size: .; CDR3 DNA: TGTGCCAGCCGTAGAAATCGGGGCACAGATACGCAGTATTTT; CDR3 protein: CASRRNRGTDTQYF
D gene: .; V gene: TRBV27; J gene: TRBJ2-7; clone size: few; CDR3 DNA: TGTGCCAGCAGTTACCGCCTCCCTGCCGAGGGGCGTGGGGGGCAGTACTTC; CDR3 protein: CASSYRLPAEGRGGQYF
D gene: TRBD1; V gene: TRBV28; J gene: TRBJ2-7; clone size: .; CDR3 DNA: TGTGCCAGCAGTTTAAGACAGGGAGTCTCCTACGAGCAGTACTTC; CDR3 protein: CASSLRQGVSYEQYF
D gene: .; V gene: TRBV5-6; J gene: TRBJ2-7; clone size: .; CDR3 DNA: TGTGCCAGCAGCCGCTGGGGGTCCTCAGCGGCCTACGAGCAGTACTTC; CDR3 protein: CASSRWGSSAAYEQYF
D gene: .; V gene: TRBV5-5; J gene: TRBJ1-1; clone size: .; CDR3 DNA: TGTGCCAGCAGCCGAGGGGGAGGGACTCACGAAGCTTTCTTT; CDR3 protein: CASSRGGGTHEAFF
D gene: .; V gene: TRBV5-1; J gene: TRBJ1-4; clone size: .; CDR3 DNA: TGCGCCAGCAGCTTGGAACGGGAGGAAAAACTGTTTTTT; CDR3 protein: CASSLEREEKLFF
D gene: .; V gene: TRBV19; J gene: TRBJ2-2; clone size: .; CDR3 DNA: TGTGCCAGTAGTATAGTCAGGGCGACCGGGGAGCTGTTTTTT; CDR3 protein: CASSIVRATGELFF
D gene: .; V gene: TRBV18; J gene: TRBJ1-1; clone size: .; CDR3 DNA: TGTGCCAGCTCACCCATTATCGGGGTCGGGAACACTGAAGCTTTCTTT; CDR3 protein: CASSPIIGVGNTEAFF
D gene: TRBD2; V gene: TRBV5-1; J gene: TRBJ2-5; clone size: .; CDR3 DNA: TGCGCCAGCAGCTTCCTCGGGAGGGACGGGGAGACCCAGTACTTC; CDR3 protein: CASSFLGRDGETQYF
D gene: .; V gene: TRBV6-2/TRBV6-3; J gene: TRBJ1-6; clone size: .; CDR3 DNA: TGTGCCAGCAGTTACTGGGGAAATTCACCCCTCCACTTT; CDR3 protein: CASSYWGNSPLHF
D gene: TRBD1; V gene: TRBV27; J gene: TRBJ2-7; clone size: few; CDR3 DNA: TGTGCCAGCAGACCACAGGGGTTGGGCTACGAGCAGTACTTC; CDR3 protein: CASRPQGLGYEQYF
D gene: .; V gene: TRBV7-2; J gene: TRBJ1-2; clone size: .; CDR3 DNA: TGTGCCAGCAGTCCAAGGGAAACAGGCTATGGCTACACCTTC; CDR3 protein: CASSPRETGYGYTF
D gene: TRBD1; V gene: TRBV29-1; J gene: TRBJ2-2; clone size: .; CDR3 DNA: TGCAGCGCCGGACAGGGGAACACCGGGGAGCTGTTTTTT; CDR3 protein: CSAGQGNTGELFF
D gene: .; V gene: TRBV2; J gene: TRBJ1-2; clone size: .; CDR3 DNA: TGTGCCAGCAGCTTAGGAAGGGCGGCTAACTATGGCTACACCTTC; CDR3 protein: CASSLGRAANYGYTF
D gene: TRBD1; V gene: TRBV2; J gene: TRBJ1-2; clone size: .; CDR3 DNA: TGTGCCAGCAGTGTTGGGACAGGGACCTATGGCTACACCTTC; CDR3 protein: CASSVGTGTYGYTF
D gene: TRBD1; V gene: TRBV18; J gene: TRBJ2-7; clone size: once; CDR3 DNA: TGTGCCAGCTCAACCGGGACAGGCTACGAGCAGTACTTC; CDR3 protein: CASSTGTGYEQYF
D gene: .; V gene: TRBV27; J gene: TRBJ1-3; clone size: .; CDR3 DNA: TGTGCCAGCAAGACAGGACACTCTGGAAACACCATATATTTT; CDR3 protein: CASKTGHSGNTIYF
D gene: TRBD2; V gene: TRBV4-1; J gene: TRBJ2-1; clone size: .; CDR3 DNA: TGCGCCAGCAGCCGCCAGAGGTCTAGCGGCTACAATGAGCAGTTCTTC; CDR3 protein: CASSRQRSSGYNEQFF
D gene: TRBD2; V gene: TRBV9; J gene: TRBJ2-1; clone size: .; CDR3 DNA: TGTGCCAGCAGCCCCCGGTCTAGCGGGGGGGGAGTGTTCTTC; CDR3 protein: CASSPRSSGGGVFF
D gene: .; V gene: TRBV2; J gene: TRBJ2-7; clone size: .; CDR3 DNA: TGTGCCAGCAGGTACCCCACGTACGAGCAGTACTTC; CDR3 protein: CASRYPTYEQYF
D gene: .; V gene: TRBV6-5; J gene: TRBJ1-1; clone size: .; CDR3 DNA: TGTGCCAGCAGGGACGGGGTTGACGGGTTAGCTTTCTTT; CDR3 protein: CASRDGVDGLAFF
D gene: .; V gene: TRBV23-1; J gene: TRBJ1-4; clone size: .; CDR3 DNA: TGCGCCAGCAGTCAAAGCCAGGGATCAACTAATGAAAAACTGTTTTTT; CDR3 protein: CASSQSQGSTNEKLFF
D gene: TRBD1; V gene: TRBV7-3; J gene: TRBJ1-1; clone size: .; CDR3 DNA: TGTGCCAGCAGTCTTCCGGGACAGGAAGCTTTCTTT; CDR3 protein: CASSLPGQEAFF
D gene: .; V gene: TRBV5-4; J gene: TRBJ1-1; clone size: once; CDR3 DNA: TGTGCCAGCAGCTTGGTGTCGGGGACGAACACTGAAGCTTTCTTT; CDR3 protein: CASSLVSGTNTEAFF
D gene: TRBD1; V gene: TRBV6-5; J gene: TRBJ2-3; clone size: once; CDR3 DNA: TGTGCCAGCACTATAGACAGGGGCCTCACAGATACGCAGTATTTT; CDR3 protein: CASTIDRGLTDTQYF
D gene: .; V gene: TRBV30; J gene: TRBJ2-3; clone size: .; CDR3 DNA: TGTGCCTGGAGCGGACTTGTCAGCACAGATACGCAGTATTTT; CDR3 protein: CAWSGLVSTDTQYF
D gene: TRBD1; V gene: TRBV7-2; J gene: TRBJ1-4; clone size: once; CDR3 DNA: TGTGCCAGCAGCTACCGGACAGGGAAAGAAAAACTGTTTTTT; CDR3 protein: CASSYRTGKEKLFF